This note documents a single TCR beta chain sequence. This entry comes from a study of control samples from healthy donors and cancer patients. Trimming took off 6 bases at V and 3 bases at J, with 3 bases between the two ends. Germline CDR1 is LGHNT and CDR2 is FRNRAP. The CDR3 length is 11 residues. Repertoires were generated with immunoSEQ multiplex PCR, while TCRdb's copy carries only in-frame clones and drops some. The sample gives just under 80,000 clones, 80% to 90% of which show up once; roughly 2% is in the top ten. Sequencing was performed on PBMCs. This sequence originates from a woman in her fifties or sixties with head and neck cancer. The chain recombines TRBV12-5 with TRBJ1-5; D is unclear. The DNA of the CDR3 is TGTGCTAGTGGCCACAATCAGCCCCAGCATTTT. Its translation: CASGHNQPQHF.